This is a list of T cell receptor beta chains from one sample in a study of cytomegalovirus exposure and HLA in healthy donors. The data were produced by immunoSEQ multiplex PCR, yet TCRdb's version contains in-frame clones alone and is incomplete. The data contain some 170,000 clones, approximately 79% of them singletons. The sequenced sample consisted of PBMCs. The origin of the receptors is a man aged 35 to 55 in good health and CMV-seropositive. The CDR3 runs from the conserved cysteine through the conserved F or W. D genes are given only for firm matches. The size entry is marked missing in some rows and otherwise reads once, few, many or a size class.

>.|.|TRBJ1-2|TRBV29-1
TGCAGCGGTGGACAGAACTATGGCTACACCTTC
CSGGQNYGYTF
>.|.|TRBJ1-2|TRBV6-1
TGTGCCAGCAGGACACTTAACTATGGCTACACCTTC
CASRTLNYGYTF
>.|TRBD2|TRBJ2-7|TRBV5-1
TGCGCCAGCAGCTTGAGGACTAGCGGGAACATCTACGAGCAGTACTTC
CASSLRTSGNIYEQYF
>.|.|TRBJ2-7|TRBV13
TGTGCCAGCAGCATCGGACTGACGAGCTCCTACGAGCAGTACTTC
CASSIGLTSSYEQYF
>.|.|TRBJ2-2|TRBV6-5
TGTGCCAGCAGTTACGGAGGTACCGGGGAGCTGTTTTTT
CASSYGGTGELFF
>.|TRBD2|TRBJ2-1|TRBV10-2
TGCGCCACCAGGGTAGCGGGGGGATACAATGAGCAGTTCTTC
CATRVAGGYNEQFF
>.|TRBD2|TRBJ2-3|TRBV7-2
TGTGCCAGCAGCCTATTGGGACTAGCGGTCACAGATACGCAGTATTTT
CASSLLGLAVTDTQYF
>.|.|TRBJ2-1|TRBV5-1
TGCGCCAGCAGCTTGGCCTTTGCGGGAAATGCGAATGAGCAGTTCTTC
CASSLAFAGNANEQFF
>.|.|TRBJ2-5|TRBV6-5
TGTGCCAGCAGTTTGGCGGGGAGCCAAGAGACCCAGTACTTC
CASSLAGSQETQYF
>.|.|TRBJ1-1|TRBV2
TGTGCCAGCAGTCAACCGCAGGGGCGTCTTATCTTT
CASSQPQGRLIF
>.|TRBD1|TRBJ1-5|TRBV6-6
TGTGCCAGCAGTCCACAGACAGGGGGCTACAATCAGCCCCAGCATTTT
CASSPQTGGYNQPQHF
>.|TRBD1|TRBJ2-7|TRBV5-1
TGCGCCAGCAGCTCCGGACAGGCTCTTTCCTACGAGCAGTACTTC
CASSSGQALSYEQYF
>once|.|TRBJ2-6|TRBV6-4
TGTGCCAGCAGTGACGGACAACCTGGGGCCAACGGCCTGACTTTC
CASSDGQPGANGLTF
>.|TRBD2|TRBJ2-1|TRBV27
TGTGCCAGCAGTGTAGGAGGAGGAGTAGCGGGGGGGAATGAGCAGTTCTTC
CASSVGGGVAGGNEQFF
>.|TRBD1|TRBJ2-3|TRBV5-1
TGCGCCAGCAGCGCCCGGACAGGAGGCACAGATACGCAGTATTTT
CASSARTGGTDTQYF
>.|.|TRBJ1-2|TRBV11-3
TGTGCCAGCAGCCTACCGGGAGGTGGCTACACCTTC
CASSLPGGGYTF
>few|.|TRBJ2-1|TRBV5-6
TGTGCCAGCAGCTTGACGGGGTGGGGTCAGCAGTTCTTC
CASSLTGWGQQFF
>.|.|TRBJ2-1|TRBV18
TGTGCCAGCTCACCGGGCAACAATGAGCAGTTCTTC
CASSPGNNEQFF
>.|.|TRBJ1-4|TRBV6-1
TGTGCCAGCAGTGAACGTGGGGGCCGGGATGAAAAACTGTTTTTT
CASSERGGRDEKLFF
>.|TRBD1|TRBJ2-7|TRBV10-3
TGTGCTGCTGGGGACAGGGGCTACGAGCAGTACTTC
CAAGDRGYEQYF